One T cell receptor (beta chain) is described in this entry. Its antigen is still unknown. The data derive from a study of T cells after posttransplantation cyclophosphamide. The study, taken as a whole, reports: Donor CD8+ memory clones often dominated recipient blood repertoires at later times. Tissue-infiltrating T cells from skin or gut overlapped little with blood T cells.

Losses at the gene ends were 5 bases for V and 2 bases for J; bases not matched to a gene: 5. The germline V gene encodes CDR1 MNHNY and CDR2 SVGAGI (reference sequence). CDR3 length equals 15 residues. Treatment was busulfan-fludarabine conditioning, a marrow graft, and cyclophosphamide on days +3 and +4. The data were produced by immunoSEQ multiplex PCR, yet TCRdb's version contains in-frame clones alone and is incomplete. The sample lists about 22,000 clones; about nine tenths were seen once. The sequence was collected from a female patient between 30 and 39 years old who received an allogeneic stem cell transplant from an unrelated donor, was CMV-positive, and had no GVHD. Some T cells may possibly be graft donor cells. This chain uses TRBV6-6 with TRBJ2-7, with 11 bases lining up with TRBD1. This sample comprised PBMCs, obtained after allogeneic stem cell transplant with posttransplant cyclophosphamide. CDR3 nucleotides: TGTGCCAGCAGTCTCCGGGACAGGGGGACCTACGAGCAGTACTTC. This gives the protein CASSLRDRGTYEQYF.